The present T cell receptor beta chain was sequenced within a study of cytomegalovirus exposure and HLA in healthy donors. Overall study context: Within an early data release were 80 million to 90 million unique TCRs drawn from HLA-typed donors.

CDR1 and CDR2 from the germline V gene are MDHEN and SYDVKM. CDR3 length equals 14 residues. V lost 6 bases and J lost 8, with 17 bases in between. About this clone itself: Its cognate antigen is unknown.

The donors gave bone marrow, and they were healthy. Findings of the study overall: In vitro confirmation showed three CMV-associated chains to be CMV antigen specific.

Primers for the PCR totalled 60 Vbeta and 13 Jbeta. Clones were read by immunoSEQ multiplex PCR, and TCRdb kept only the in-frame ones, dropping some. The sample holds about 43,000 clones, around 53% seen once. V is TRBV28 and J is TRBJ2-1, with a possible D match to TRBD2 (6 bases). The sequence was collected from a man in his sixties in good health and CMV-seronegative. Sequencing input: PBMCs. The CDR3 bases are TGTGCCAGCAGCTCCGGGACTGAGATTTATGAGCAGTTCTTC. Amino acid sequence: CASSSGTEIYEQFF.